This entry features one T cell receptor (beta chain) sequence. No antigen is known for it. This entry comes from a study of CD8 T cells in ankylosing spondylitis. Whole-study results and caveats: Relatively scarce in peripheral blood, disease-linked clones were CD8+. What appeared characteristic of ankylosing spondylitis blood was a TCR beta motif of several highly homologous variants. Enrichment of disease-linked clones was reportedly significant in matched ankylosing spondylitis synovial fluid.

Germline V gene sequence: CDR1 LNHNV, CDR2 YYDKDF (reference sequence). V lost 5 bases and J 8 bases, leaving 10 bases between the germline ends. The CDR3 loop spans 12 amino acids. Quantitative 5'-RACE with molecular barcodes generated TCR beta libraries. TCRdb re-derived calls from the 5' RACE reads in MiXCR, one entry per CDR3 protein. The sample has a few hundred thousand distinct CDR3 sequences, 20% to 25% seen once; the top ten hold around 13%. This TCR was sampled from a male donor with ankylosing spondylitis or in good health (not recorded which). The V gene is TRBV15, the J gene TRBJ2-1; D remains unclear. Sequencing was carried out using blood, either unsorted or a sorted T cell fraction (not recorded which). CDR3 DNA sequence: TGTGCCACCAGCGGTTCCAACTATGAGCAGTTCTTC. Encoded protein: CATSGSNYEQFF.